This entry concerns a single T cell receptor (beta chain). Its antigen is as yet unknown. The data originate from a study of a mutant IDH1 vaccine in newly diagnosed glioma. Across the study: Before enrollment, the patients had been treated with radiotherapy alone, temozolomide alone, or both together. Most of them had received both. Whole-study findings and limits: The study observed vaccine-induced immune responses in 90% to 95% of patients. Changes in the top peripheral T cell clonotypes seemingly had no bearing on pseudoprogression.

Sample time point: baseline, week 1 (first vaccination visit). Described treatment: pre-vaccination baseline after standard-of-care therapy. Donors had new IDH1-mutant astrocytomas of WHO grade 3 or 4 (ATRX-lost). Sequencing used immunoSEQ multiplex PCR; TCRdb keeps in-frame clones, though not all of them. The data hold approximately 70,000 clones, with around 79% observed a single time. The CDR3 is 15 residues long. Germline values: CDR1 SNHLY, CDR2 FYNNEI. V was trimmed by 6 bases and J by 0 bases, leaving 12 bases between them. The receptor's source is a man over 45 with glioma. The input for sequencing was PBMCs, taken from a glioma patient treated with radiotherapy, temozolomide or both. The rearrangement uses TRBV2 and TRBJ1-5; tentatively, D is TRBD1 (5 bases). This CDR3 is CASRGTDNSNQPQHF. CDR3 nucleotide sequence: TGTGCCAGCAGGGGGACGGATAATAGCAATCAGCCCCAGCATTTT.